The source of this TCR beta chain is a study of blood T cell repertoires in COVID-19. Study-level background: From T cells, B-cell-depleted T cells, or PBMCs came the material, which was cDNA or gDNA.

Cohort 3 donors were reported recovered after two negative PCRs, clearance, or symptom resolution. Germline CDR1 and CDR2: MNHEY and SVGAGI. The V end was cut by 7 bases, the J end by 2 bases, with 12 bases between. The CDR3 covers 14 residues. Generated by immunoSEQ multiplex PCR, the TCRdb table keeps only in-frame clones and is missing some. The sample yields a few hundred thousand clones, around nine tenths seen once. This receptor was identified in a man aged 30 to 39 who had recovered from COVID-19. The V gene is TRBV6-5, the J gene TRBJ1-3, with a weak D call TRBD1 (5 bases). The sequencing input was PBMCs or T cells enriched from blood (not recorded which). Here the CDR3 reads CASIPGTAGNTIYF. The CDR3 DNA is TGTGCCAGCATACCCGGGACTGCTGGAAACACCATATATTTT.